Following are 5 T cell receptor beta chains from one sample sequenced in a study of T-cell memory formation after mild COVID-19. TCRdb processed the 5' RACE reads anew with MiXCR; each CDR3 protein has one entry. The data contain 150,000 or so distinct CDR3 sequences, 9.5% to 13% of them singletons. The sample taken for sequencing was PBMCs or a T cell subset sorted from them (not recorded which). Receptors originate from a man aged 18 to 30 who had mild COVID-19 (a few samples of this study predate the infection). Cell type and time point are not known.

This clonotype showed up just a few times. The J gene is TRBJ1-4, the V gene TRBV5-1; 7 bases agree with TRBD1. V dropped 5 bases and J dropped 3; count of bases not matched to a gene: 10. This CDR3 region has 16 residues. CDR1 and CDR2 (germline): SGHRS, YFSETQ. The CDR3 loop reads CASRQTGTKPNEKLFF. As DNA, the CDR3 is TGCGCCAGCAGACAGACAGGGACGAAGCCTAATGAAAAACTGTTTTTT.

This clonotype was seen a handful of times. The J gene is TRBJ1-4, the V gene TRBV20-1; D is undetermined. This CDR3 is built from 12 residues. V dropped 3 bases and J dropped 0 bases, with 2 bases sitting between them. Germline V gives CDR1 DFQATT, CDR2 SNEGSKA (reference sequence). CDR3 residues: CSASATNEKLFF. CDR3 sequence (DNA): TGCAGTGCTAGTGCAACTAATGAAAAACTGTTTTTT.

CDR3 loop: CASSPVGGTGNPYEQYF. The CDR3 DNA is TGTGCCAGCAGCCCTGTCGGTGGGACAGGGAACCCCTACGAGCAGTACTTC. V usage is TRBV12-3 or TRBV12-4 and J usage is TRBJ2-7; 9 bases fit TRBD1. The length of the CDR3 is 17 residues. V gave up 6 bases and J gave up 2 bases; unmatched junction bases: 14.

CDR3 coding DNA: TGTGCCAGCAGCCCGCGTCAGGGGGCCGGTGGGGAGACCCAGTACTTC. Its protein is CASSPRQGAGGETQYF. V is TRBV13 and J is TRBJ2-5; 8 bases map to TRBD1. This CDR3 region has 16 residues. After removal of 5 bases from V and 5 bases from J, the junction contained 13 bases not matched to a gene. From germline, CDR1 is PRHDT and CDR2 FYEKMQ (reference sequence).

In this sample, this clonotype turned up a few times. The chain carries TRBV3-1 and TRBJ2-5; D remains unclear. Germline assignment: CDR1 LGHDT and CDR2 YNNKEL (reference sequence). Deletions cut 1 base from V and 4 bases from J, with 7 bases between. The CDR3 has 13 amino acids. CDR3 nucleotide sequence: TGTGCCAGCAGCCAAGTTATGTCAGAGACCCAGTACTTC. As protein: CASSQVMSETQYF.